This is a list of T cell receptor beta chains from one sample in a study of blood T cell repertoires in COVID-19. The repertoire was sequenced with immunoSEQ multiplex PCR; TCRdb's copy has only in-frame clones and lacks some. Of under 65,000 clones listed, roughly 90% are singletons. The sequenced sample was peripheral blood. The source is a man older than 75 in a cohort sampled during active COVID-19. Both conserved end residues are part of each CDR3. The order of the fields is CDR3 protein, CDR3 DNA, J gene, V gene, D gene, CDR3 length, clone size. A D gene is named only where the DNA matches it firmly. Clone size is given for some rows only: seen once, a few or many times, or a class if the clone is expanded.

CDR3 protein: CASSYGGQINYGYTF
CDR3 DNA: TGTGCCAGCAGTTACGGGGGCCAGATTAACTATGGCTACACCTTC
J gene: TRBJ1-2
V gene: TRBV6-2/TRBV6-3
D gene: -
CDR3 length: 15
clone size: -

CDR3 protein: CASSVESTSASSLPNYGYTF
CDR3 DNA: TGTGCCAGCAGCGTAGAATCGACTAGCGCATCAAGTCTCCCTAACTATGGCTACACCTTC
J gene: TRBJ1-2
V gene: TRBV9
D gene: -
CDR3 length: 20
clone size: -

CDR3 protein: CAISGRLAGGPGEQFF
CDR3 DNA: TGTGCCATCAGTGGTAGACTAGCGGGAGGGCCTGGTGAGCAGTTCTTC
J gene: TRBJ2-1
V gene: TRBV10-3
D gene: TRBD2
CDR3 length: 16
clone size: -

CDR3 protein: CATRSGDRGNIQYF
CDR3 DNA: TGTGCCACCAGGTCCGGGGACAGGGGAAACATTCAGTACTTC
J gene: TRBJ2-4
V gene: TRBV27
D gene: TRBD1
CDR3 length: 14
clone size: once

CDR3 protein: CASSATGVREQYF
CDR3 DNA: TGTGCCAGCAGTGCGACAGGGGTTCGGGAGCAGTACTTC
J gene: TRBJ2-7
V gene: TRBV25-1
D gene: TRBD1
CDR3 length: 13
clone size: -

CDR3 protein: CAWSLGQISYNEQFF
CDR3 DNA: TGTGCCTGGAGTCTAGGACAGATCTCCTACAATGAGCAGTTCTTC
J gene: TRBJ2-1
V gene: TRBV30
D gene: -
CDR3 length: 15
clone size: -

CDR3 protein: CASSPTGNQPQHF
CDR3 DNA: TGTGCCAGCAGCCCGACAGGGAATCAGCCCCAGCATTTT
J gene: TRBJ1-5
V gene: TRBV3-1/TRBV3-2
D gene: TRBD1
CDR3 length: 13
clone size: -

CDR3 protein: CATSGPYSNQPQHF
CDR3 DNA: TGTGCCACCAGTGGGCCTTATAGCAATCAGCCCCAGCATTTT
J gene: TRBJ1-5
V gene: TRBV24-1
D gene: -
CDR3 length: 14
clone size: -

CDR3 protein: CASSVGPSTDTQYF
CDR3 DNA: TGTGCCAGCAGCGTGGGGCCCTCCACAGATACGCAGTATTTT
J gene: TRBJ2-3
V gene: TRBV9
D gene: -
CDR3 length: 14
clone size: -

CDR3 protein: CASSQPGQFNEQFF
CDR3 DNA: TGTGCCAGCAGCCAACCGGGACAGTTCAATGAGCAGTTCTTC
J gene: TRBJ2-1
V gene: TRBV3-1/TRBV3-2
D gene: TRBD1
CDR3 length: 14
clone size: -

CDR3 protein: CASSPSGTGELFF
CDR3 DNA: TGTGCCAGCAGCCCCTCGGGCACCGGGGAGCTGTTTTTT
J gene: TRBJ2-2
V gene: TRBV12-3/TRBV12-4
D gene: -
CDR3 length: 13
clone size: -

CDR3 protein: CASRATGTGPYEQYF
CDR3 DNA: TGTGCCAGCAGGGCCACCGGGACAGGGCCCTACGAGCAGTACTTC
J gene: TRBJ2-7
V gene: TRBV7-2
D gene: TRBD1
CDR3 length: 15
clone size: -

CDR3 protein: CASSYRGRDSYEQYF
CDR3 DNA: TGTGCCAGCAGTTACAGGGGCCGGGACAGCTACGAGCAGTACTTC
J gene: TRBJ2-7
V gene: TRBV6-5
D gene: TRBD1
CDR3 length: 15
clone size: -

CDR3 protein: CASSLVSDNYGYTF
CDR3 DNA: TGTGCCAGCAGCTTAGTCTCAGATAACTATGGCTACACCTTC
J gene: TRBJ1-2
V gene: TRBV7-9
D gene: -
CDR3 length: 14
clone size: -

CDR3 protein: CASRSDREGADTQYF
CDR3 DNA: TGTGCCAGCAGGTCGGACAGGGAGGGCGCAGATACGCAGTATTTT
J gene: TRBJ2-3
V gene: TRBV4-2
D gene: -
CDR3 length: 15
clone size: -

CDR3 protein: CASSLAPGGFEQYF
CDR3 DNA: TGTGCCAGCAGCTTAGCCCCAGGGGGATTCGAGCAGTACTTC
J gene: TRBJ2-7
V gene: TRBV7-9
D gene: TRBD1
CDR3 length: 14
clone size: -

CDR3 protein: CAWSRDSGYGYTF
CDR3 DNA: TGTGCCTGGAGCCGGGACAGCGGCTATGGCTACACCTTC
J gene: TRBJ1-2
V gene: TRBV30
D gene: TRBD1
CDR3 length: 13
clone size: -

CDR3 protein: CASSPSGQFPYHGYTF
CDR3 DNA: TGTGCCAGCAGCCCTAGTGGACAGTTCCCCTACCATGGCTACACCTTC
J gene: TRBJ1-2
V gene: TRBV9
D gene: -
CDR3 length: 16
clone size: -

CDR3 protein: CASSLVTQGKTQYF
CDR3 DNA: TGCGCCAGCAGCTTGGTTACCCAGGGGAAGACCCAGTACTTC
J gene: TRBJ2-5
V gene: TRBV5-1
D gene: -
CDR3 length: 14
clone size: -

CDR3 protein: CASSRGTEHGYTF
CDR3 DNA: TGTGCCAGCAGCCGAGGGACAGAACATGGCTACACCTTC
J gene: TRBJ1-2
V gene: TRBV3-1/TRBV3-2
D gene: TRBD1
CDR3 length: 13
clone size: -

CDR3 protein: CASSVTQSSGANVLTF
CDR3 DNA: TGTGCCAGCAGTGTAACACAGAGCTCTGGGGCCAACGTCCTGACTTTC
J gene: TRBJ2-6
V gene: TRBV6-1
D gene: -
CDR3 length: 16
clone size: -

CDR3 protein: CASSQETGGKAFF
CDR3 DNA: TGTGCCAGCAGCCAAGAAACAGGTGGGAAAGCTTTCTTT
J gene: TRBJ1-1
V gene: TRBV3-1/TRBV3-2
D gene: -
CDR3 length: 13
clone size: -

CDR3 protein: CASSPVAGGSYETQYF
CDR3 DNA: TGCGCCAGCAGCCCCGTAGCGGGAGGGTCGTATGAGACCCAGTACTTC
J gene: TRBJ2-5
V gene: TRBV5-1
D gene: TRBD2
CDR3 length: 16
clone size: -